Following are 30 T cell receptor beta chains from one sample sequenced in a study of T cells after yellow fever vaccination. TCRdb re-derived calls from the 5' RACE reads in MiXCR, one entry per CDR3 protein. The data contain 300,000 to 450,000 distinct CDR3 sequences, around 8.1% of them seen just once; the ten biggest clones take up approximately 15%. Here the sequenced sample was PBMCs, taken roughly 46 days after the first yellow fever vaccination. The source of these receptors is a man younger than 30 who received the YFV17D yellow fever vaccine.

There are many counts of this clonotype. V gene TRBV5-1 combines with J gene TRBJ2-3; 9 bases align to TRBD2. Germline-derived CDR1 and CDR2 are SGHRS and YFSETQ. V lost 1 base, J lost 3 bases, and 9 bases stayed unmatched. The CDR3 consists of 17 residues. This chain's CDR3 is CASSLTASGEPTDTQYF. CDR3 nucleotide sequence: TGCGCCAGCAGCTTGACTGCTAGCGGGGAACCAACAGATACGCAGTATTTT.

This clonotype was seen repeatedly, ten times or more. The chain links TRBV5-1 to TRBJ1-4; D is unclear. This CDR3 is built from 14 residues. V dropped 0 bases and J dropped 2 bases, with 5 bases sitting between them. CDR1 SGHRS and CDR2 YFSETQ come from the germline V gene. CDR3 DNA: TGCGCCAGCAGCTTGGGAGGGACTAATGAAAAACTGTTTTTT. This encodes CASSLGGTNEKLFF.

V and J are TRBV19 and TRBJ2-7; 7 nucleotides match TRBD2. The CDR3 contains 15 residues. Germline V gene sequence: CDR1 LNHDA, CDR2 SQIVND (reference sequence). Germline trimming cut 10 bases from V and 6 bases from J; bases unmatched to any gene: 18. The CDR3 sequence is CANLAGRPSGSEQYV. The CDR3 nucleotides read TGTGCCAATTTAGCGGGCCGCCCGTCGGGGTCCGAGCAGTACGTC.

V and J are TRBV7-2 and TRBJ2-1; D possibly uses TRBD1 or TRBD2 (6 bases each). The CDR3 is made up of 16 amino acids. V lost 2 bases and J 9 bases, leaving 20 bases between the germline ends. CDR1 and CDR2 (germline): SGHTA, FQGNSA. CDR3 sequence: CASSLSRGGGLFEQFF. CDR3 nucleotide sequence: TGTGCCAGCAGCTTATCCCGAGGAGGGGGGCTGTTTGAGCAGTTCTTC.

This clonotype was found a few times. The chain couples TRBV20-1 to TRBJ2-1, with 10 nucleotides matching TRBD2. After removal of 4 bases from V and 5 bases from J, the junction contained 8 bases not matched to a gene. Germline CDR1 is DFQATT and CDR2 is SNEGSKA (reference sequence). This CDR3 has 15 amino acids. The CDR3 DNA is TGCAGTGCTACCAATAGCGGGGGGCGCGACAATGAGCAGTTCTTC. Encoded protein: CSATNSGGRDNEQFF.

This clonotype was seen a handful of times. The chain's CDR3 is CASSQDRSSSGTDTQYF. As DNA, the CDR3 is TGTGCCAGCAGCCAAGATCGTTCCTCTAGCGGCACAGATACGCAGTATTTT. The chain carries TRBV4-2 and TRBJ2-3; tentatively, D is TRBD2 (6 bases). Germline V CDR1 and CDR2: LGHNA, YNFKEQ. Trimming left V 0 bases short and J 1 base short, with 14 bases between. This CDR3 region has 17 residues.

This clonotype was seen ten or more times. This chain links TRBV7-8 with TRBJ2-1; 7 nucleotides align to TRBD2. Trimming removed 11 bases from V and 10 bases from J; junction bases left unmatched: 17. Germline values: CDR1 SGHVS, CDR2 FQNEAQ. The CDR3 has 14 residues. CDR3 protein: CAGGGSGPVGEQFF. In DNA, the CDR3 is TGTGCCGGCGGGGGTTCGGGCCCCGTAGGCGAGCAGTTCTTC.

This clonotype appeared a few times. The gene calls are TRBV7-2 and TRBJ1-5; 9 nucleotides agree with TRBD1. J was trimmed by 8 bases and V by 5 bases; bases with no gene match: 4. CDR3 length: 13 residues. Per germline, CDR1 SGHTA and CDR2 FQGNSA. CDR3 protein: CASSRDRVEPQHF. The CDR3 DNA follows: TGTGCCAGCAGCCGGGACAGGGTAGAGCCCCAGCATTTT.

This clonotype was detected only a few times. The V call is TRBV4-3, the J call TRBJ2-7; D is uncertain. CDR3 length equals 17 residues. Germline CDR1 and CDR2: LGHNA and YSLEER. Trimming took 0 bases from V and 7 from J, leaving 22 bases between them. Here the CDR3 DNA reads TGCGCCAGCAGCCAAGATTGGGTTGGGAACCAACCCCTAGAGCAGTACTTC. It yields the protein CASSQDWVGNQPLEQYF.

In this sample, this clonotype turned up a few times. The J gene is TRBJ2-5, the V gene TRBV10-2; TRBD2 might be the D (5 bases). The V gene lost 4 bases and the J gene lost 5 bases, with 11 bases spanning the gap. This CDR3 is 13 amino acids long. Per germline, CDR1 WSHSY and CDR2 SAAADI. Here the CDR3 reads CASSVGEMETQYF. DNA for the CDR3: TGCGCCAGCAGTGTCGGGGAGATGGAGACCCAGTACTTC.

In DNA form, the CDR3 reads TGCGCCAGCAGCTTGAGGGATAGCGGGTCCACAGATACGCAGTATTTT. It is translated as CASSLRDSGSTDTQYF. This chain connects TRBV5-1 to TRBJ2-3; 7 positions agree with TRBD2. This CDR3 region has 16 residues. V was pared by 1 base and J by 2 bases, with 7 bases of the junction left unmatched. Per the germline V gene, CDR1 is SGHRS and CDR2 is YFSETQ.

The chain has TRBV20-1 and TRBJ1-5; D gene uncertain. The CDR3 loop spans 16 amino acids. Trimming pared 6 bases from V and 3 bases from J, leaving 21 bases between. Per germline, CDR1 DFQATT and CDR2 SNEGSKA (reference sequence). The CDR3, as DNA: TGCAGTGCAATTATACCGGGCAGACAATACAATCAGCCCCAGCATTTT. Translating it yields CSAIIPGRQYNQPQHF.

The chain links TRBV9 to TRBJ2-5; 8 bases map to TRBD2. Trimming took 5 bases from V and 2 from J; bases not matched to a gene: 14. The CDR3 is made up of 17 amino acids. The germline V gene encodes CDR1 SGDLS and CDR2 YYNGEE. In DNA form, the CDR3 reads TGTGCCAGCAGTGACCCTCGGGCGGGGGGACCTCAAGAGACCCAGTACTTC. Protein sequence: CASSDPRAGGPQETQYF.

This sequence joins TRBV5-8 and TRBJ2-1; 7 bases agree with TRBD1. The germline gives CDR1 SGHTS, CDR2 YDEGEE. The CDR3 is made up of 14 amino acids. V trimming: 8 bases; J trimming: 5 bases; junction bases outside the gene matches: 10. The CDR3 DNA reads TGTGCCAGGGGAAGGGGGCCCTACAACAATGAGCAGTTCTTC. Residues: CARGRGPYNNEQFF.

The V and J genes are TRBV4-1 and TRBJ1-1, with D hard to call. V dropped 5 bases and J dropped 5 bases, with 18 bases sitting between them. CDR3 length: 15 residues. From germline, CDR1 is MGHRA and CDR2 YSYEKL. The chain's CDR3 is CASSNPGPLYTEAFF. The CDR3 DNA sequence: TGCGCCAGCAGCAACCCCGGGCCCCTCTATACTGAAGCTTTCTTT.

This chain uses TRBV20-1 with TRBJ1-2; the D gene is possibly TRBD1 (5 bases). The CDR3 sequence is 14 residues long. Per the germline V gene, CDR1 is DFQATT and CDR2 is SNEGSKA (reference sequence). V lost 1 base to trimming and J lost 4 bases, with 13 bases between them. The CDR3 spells CSARVDRTFYGYTF. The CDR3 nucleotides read TGCAGTGCTAGAGTCGACAGAACCTTCTATGGCTACACCTTC.

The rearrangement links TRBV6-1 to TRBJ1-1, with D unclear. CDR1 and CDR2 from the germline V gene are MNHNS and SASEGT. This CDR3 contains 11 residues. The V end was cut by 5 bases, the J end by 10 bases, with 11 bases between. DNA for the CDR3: TGTGCCAGCAGTCCGCCCCTGGGAGCTTTCTTT. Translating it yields CASSPPLGAFF.

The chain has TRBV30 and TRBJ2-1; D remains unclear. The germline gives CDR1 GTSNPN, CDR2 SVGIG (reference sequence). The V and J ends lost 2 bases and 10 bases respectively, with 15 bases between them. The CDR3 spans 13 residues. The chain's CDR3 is CAWSSHGPTEQFF. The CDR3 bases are TGTGCCTGGAGTTCCCATGGACCAACCGAGCAGTTCTTC.

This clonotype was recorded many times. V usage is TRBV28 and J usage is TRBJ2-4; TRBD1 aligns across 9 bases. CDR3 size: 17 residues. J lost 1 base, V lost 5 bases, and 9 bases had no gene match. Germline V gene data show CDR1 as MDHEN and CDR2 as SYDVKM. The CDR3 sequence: CASSGAGTGLAKNIQYF. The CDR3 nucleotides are TGTGCCAGCAGTGGGGCCGGGACAGGGTTGGCCAAAAACATTCAGTACTTC.

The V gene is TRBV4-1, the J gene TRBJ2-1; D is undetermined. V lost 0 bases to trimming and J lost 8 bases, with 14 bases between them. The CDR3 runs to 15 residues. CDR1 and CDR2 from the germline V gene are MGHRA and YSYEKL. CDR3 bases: TGCGCCAGCAGCCAAGACCCCCTTGGGCTCGATGAGCAGTTCTTC. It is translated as CASSQDPLGLDEQFF.

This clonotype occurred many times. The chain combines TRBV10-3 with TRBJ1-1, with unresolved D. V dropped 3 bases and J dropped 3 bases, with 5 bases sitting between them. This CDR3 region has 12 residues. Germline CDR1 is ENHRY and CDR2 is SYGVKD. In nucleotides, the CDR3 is TGTGCCATCAGTGACTGGCACACTGAAGCTTTCTTT. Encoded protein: CAISDWHTEAFF.

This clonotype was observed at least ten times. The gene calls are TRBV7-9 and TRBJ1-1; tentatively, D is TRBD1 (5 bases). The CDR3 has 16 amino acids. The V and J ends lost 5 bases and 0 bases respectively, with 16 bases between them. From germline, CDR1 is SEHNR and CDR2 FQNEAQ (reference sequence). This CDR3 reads CASSPRQIVMNTEAFF. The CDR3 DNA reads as TGTGCCAGCAGCCCCCGACAGATTGTTATGAACACTGAAGCTTTCTTT.

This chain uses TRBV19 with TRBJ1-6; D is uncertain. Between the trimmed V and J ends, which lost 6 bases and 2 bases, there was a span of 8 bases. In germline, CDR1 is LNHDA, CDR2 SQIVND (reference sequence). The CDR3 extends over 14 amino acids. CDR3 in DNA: TGTGCCAGTAGCCGGGTAACCTATAATTCACCCCTCCACTTT. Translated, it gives CASSRVTYNSPLHF. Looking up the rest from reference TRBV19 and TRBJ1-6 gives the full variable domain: DGGITQSPKYLFRKEGQNVTLSCEQNLNHDAMYWYRQDPGQGLRLIYYSQIVNDFQKGDIAEGYSVSREKKESFPLTVTSAQKNPTAFYLCASSRVTYNSPLHFGNGTRLTVT.

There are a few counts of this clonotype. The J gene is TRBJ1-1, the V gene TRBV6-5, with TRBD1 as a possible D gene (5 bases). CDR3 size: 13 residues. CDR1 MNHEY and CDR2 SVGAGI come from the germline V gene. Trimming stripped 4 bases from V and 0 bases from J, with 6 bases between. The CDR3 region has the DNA TGTGCCAGCAGTTCGGGGGTGAACACTGAAGCTTTCTTT. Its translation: CASSSGVNTEAFF.

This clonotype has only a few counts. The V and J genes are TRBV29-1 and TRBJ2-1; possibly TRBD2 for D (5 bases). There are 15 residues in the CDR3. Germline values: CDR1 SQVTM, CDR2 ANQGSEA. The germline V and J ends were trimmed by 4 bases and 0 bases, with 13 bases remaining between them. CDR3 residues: CSVALAGRSYNEQFF. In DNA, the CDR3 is TGCAGCGTTGCACTTGCGGGCCGCTCCTACAATGAGCAGTTCTTC.

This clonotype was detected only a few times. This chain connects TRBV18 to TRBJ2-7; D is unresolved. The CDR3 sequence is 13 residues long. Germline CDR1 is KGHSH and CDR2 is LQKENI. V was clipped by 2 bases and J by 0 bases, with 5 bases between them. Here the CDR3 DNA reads TGTGCCAGCTCACCATCCAACTCCTACGAGCAGTACTTC. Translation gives CASSPSNSYEQYF.

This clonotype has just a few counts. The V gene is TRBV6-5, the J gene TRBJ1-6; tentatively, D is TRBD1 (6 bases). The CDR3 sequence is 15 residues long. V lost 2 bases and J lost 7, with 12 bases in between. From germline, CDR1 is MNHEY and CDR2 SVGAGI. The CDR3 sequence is CASSYEVQGNSPLHF. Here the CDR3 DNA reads TGTGCCAGCAGTTACGAGGTCCAGGGGAATTCACCCCTCCACTTT.

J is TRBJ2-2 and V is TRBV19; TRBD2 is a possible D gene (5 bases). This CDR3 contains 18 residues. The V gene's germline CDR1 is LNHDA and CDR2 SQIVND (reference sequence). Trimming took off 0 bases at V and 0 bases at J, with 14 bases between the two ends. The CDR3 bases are TGTGCCAGTAGTATAGATGGAAACCTACTAGCGAACACCGGGGAGCTGTTTTTT. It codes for CASSIDGNLLANTGELFF.

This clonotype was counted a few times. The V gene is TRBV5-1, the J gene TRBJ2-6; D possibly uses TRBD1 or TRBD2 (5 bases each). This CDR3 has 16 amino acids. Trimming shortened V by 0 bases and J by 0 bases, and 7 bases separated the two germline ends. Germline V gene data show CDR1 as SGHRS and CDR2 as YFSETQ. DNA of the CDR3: TGCGCCAGCAGCTTGGGTGGGACCTCTGGGGCCAACGTCCTGACTTTC. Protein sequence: CASSLGGTSGANVLTF.

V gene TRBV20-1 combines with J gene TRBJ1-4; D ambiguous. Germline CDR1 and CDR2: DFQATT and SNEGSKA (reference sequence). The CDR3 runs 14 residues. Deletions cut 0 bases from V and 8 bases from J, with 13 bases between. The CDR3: CSAREESLREKLFF. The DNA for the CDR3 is TGCAGTGCTAGAGAAGAGTCCCTTAGGGAAAAACTGTTTTTT.